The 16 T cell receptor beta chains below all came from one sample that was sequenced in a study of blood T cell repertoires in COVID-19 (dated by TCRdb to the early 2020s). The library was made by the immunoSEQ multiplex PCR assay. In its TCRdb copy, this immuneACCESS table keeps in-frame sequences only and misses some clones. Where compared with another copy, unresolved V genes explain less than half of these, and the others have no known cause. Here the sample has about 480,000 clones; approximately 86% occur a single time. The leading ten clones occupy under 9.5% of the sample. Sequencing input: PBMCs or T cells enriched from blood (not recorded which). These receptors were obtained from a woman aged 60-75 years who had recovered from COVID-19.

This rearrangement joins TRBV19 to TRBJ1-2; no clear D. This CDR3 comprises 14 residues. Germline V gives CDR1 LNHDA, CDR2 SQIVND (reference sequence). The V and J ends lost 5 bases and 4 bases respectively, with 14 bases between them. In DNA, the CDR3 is TGTGCCAGTAGTCTCATTTCTCGGGGCTATGGCTACACCTTC. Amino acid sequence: CASSLISRGYGYTF.

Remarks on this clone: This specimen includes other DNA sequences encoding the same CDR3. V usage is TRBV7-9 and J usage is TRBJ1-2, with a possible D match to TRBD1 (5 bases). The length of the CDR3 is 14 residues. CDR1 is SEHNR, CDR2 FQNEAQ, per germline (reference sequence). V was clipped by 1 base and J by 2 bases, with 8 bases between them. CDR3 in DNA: TGTGCCAGCAGCTTAGGACAGATAAACTATGGCTACACCTTC. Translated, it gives CASSLGQINYGYTF.

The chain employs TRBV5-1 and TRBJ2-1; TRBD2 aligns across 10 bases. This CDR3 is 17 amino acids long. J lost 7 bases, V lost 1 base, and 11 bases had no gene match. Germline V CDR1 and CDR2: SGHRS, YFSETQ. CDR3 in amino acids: CASSLLALAGTSNEQFF. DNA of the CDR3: TGCGCCAGCAGCTTGTTGGCACTAGCGGGGACCTCGAATGAGCAGTTCTTC.

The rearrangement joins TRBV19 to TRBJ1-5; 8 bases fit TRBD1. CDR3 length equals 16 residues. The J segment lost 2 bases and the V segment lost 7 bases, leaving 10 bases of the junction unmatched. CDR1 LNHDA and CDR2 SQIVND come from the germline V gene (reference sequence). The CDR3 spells CASTYRQGRGNQPQHF. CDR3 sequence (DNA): TGTGCCAGTACCTATCGACAGGGGAGAGGCAATCAGCCCCAGCATTTT.

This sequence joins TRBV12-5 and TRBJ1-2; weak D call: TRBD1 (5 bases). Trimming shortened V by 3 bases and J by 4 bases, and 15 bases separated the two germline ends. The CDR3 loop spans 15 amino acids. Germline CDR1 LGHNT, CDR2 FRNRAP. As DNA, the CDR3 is TGTGCTAGTGGTTTCGGGGGATACAATCCCTATGGCTACACCTTC. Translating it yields CASGFGGYNPYGYTF.

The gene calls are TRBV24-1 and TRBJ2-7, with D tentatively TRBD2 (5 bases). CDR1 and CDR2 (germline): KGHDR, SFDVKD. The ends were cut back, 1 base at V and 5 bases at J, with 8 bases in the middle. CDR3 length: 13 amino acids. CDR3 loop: CATSDLKGDEQYV. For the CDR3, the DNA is TGTGCCACCAGTGATTTAAAGGGAGACGAGCAGTACGTC.

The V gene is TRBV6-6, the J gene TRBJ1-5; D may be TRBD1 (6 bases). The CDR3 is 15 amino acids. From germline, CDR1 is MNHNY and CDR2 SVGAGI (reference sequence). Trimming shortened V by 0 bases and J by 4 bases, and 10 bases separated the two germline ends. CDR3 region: CASSYSDRPNQPQHF. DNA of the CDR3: TGTGCCAGCAGTTACTCAGACAGGCCGAATCAGCCCCAGCATTTT.

In DNA form, the CDR3 reads TGTGCCAGTAGTTTTGGGACAGGTACCACCGGGGAGCTGTTTTTT. Residues: CASSFGTGTTGELFF. The chain links TRBV19 to TRBJ2-2; 8 nucleotides match TRBD1. Trimming at V came to 5 bases and at J to 4 bases, leaving 6 bases not matched to a gene. CDR1 is LNHDA and CDR2 is SQIVND in the germline V gene (reference sequence). The CDR3 is made up of 15 amino acids.

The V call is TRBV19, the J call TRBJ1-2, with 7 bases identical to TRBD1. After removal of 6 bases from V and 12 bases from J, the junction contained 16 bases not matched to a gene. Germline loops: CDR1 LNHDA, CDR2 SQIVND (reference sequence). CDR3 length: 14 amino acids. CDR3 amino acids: CASSRGQAENPHTF. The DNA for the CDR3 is TGTGCCAGTAGCCGAGGACAGGCCGAAAATCCCCACACCTTC.

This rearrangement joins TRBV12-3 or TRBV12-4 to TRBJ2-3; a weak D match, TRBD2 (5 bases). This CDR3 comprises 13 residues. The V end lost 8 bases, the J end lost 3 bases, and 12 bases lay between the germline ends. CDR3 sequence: CASAREGTDTQYF. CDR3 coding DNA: TGTGCCAGCGCCCGGGAAGGGACAGATACGCAGTATTTT.

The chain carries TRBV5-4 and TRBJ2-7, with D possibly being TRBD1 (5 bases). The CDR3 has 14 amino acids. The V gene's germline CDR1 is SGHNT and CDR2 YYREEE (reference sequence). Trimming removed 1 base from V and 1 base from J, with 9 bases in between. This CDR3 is CASSLKGRSYEQYF. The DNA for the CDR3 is TGTGCCAGCAGCTTGAAGGGGCGTTCCTACGAGCAGTACTTC.

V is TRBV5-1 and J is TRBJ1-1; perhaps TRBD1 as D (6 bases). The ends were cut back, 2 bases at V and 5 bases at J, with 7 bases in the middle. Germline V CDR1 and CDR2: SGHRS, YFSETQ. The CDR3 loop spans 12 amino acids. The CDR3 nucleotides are TGCGCCAGCAGCTTAACAGGGACTGAAGCTTTCTTT. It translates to CASSLTGTEAFF.

CDR3 nucleotide sequence: TGTGCCAGCAGTGACTCAAGGGGGCCCACAGATACGCAGTATTTT. It codes for CASSDSRGPTDTQYF. V and J are TRBV6-4 and TRBJ2-3, with 7 bases matching TRBD1. The CDR3 has 15 amino acids. Germline trimming cut 0 bases from V and 2 bases from J; bases unmatched to any gene: 2. Per the germline V gene, CDR1 is MRHNA and CDR2 is SNTAGT.

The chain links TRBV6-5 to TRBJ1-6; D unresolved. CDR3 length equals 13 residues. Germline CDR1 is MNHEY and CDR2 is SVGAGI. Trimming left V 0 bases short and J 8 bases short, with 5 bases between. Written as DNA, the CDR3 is TGTGCCAGCAGTTACTCTTTCGATTCACCCCTCCACTTT. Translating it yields CASSYSFDSPLHF.

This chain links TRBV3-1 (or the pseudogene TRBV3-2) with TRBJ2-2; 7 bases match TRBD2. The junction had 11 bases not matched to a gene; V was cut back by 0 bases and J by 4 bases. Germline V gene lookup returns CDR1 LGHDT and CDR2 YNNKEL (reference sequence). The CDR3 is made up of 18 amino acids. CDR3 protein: CASSQDLAGVGGTGELFF. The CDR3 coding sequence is TGTGCCAGCAGCCAAGATCTCGCGGGAGTCGGTGGCACCGGGGAGCTGTTTTTT.

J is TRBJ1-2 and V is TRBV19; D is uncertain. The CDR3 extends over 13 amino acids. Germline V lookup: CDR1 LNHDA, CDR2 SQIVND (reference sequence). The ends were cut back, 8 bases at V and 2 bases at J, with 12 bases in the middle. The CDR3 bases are TGTGCCAGTCGGTATGCACTGAACTATGGCTACACCTTC. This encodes CASRYALNYGYTF.